The 30 T cell receptor beta chains below were found in one sample sequenced in a study of cytomegalovirus exposure and HLA in healthy donors. PCR used 60 Vbeta primers and 13 Jbeta primers. The data were produced by immunoSEQ multiplex PCR, yet TCRdb's version contains in-frame clones alone and is incomplete. This table has 130,000 to 150,000 clones, roughly 80% appearing once. Source material: PBMCs. Every receptor here comes from a man in his forties or fifties in good health and CMV-seropositive.

The V and J genes are TRBV6-1 and TRBJ2-1; weak D call: TRBD2 (6 bases). Germline loops: CDR1 MNHNS, CDR2 SASEGT. The CDR3 extends over 13 amino acids. The V gene lost 8 bases and the J gene lost 4 bases, with 12 bases spanning the gap. CDR3 in amino acids: CASAGRGYNEQFF. The CDR3 DNA reads as TGTGCCAGCGCCGGGAGAGGGTACAATGAGCAGTTCTTC.

The rearrangement joins TRBV19 to TRBJ2-5, with a weak D call TRBD2 (6 bases). Trimming removed 6 bases from V and 2 bases from J, with 13 bases in between. CDR1 is LNHDA and CDR2 is SQIVND in the germline V gene (reference sequence). The CDR3 is made up of 14 amino acids. CDR3 bases: TGTGCCAGTAGCATCGGAGGGATTCAAGAGACCCAGTACTTC. This translates into CASSIGGIQETQYF.

This chain connects TRBV28 to TRBJ1-4, with D unclear. The V end lost 3 bases, the J end lost 6 bases, and 8 bases lay between the germline ends. The CDR3 has 13 amino acids. Per germline, CDR1 MDHEN and CDR2 SYDVKM. In nucleotides, the CDR3 is TGTGCCAGCAGTTTGTTGGCAGATGAAAAACTGTTTTTT. Translating it yields CASSLLADEKLFF.

The chain joins TRBV19 to TRBJ2-7; D is possibly TRBD1 (6 bases). The CDR3 length is 17 residues. From germline, CDR1 is LNHDA and CDR2 SQIVND (reference sequence). V dropped 3 bases and J dropped 1 base, with 19 bases sitting between them. The CDR3: CASSIKSGELGSYEQYF. CDR3 in DNA: TGTGCCAGTAGTATTAAGTCAGGGGAACTTGGGTCCTACGAGCAGTACTTC.

Turning to this clone: A junction boundary mismatches the germline segment, possibly from a read error. The chain uses TRBV7-9 and TRBJ2-6; TRBD1 is a possible D gene (6 bases). Germline CDR1 SEHNR, CDR2 FQNEAQ (reference sequence). The CDR3 is 18 amino acids. The CDR3: CASSPAAQGSSRANGLTF. DNA for the CDR3: TGTGCCAGCAGCCCCGCGGCCCAGGGGTCCTCTAGGGCCAACGGCCTGACTTTC. The variable domain in full, with the rest retrieved from reference TRBV7-9 and TRBJ2-6, is DTGVSQNPRHKITKRGQNVTFRCDPISEHNRLYWYRQTLGQGPEFLTYFQNEAQLEKSRLLSDRFSAERPKGSFSTLEIQRTEQGDSAMYLCASSPAAQGSSRANGLTFGAGSRLTVL.

This rearrangement joins TRBV5-1 to TRBJ2-1, with D perhaps matching TRBD1 (6 bases). Trimming removed 1 base at V and 4 bases at J, with 12 bases between. The CDR3 contains 15 residues. Germline CDR1 reads SGHRS; CDR2 reads YFSETQ. CDR3 protein: CASSLSPGAYNEQFF. The CDR3 DNA reads as TGCGCCAGCAGCTTGAGCCCAGGGGCTTACAATGAGCAGTTCTTC.

V gene TRBV2 combines with J gene TRBJ2-7; 7 bases fit TRBD1. This CDR3 is built from 13 residues. The trim removed 7 bases at V and 6 bases at J, leaving 9 bases unmatched. In germline, CDR1 is SNHLY, CDR2 FYNNEI. The chain's CDR3 is CASTPTGDGEQYF. CDR3 DNA: TGTGCCAGCACCCCAACAGGGGACGGCGAGCAGTACTTC.

The gene calls are TRBV5-5 and TRBJ2-7; 8 nucleotides align to TRBD2. Germline CDR1 is SGHKS and CDR2 is YYEKEE (reference sequence). V gave up 5 bases and J gave up 0 bases; unmatched junction bases: 1. There are 13 residues in the CDR3. The CDR3 spells CASSSGASYEQYF. The CDR3 DNA reads as TGTGCCAGCAGTAGCGGGGCCTCCTACGAGCAGTACTTC.

This clone has more than one count but fewer than ten. In DNA, the CDR3 is TGCGCCAGCAGCTTGAGCGCGAGTGGGACTGAAGCTTTCTTT. Protein sequence: CASSLSASGTEAFF. J is TRBJ1-1 and V is TRBV5-1; D gene uncertain. The CDR3 extends over 14 amino acids. CDR1 SGHRS and CDR2 YFSETQ come from the germline V gene. The V gene lost 1 base and the J gene lost 5 bases, with 12 bases spanning the gap. Supplemented by reference TRBV5-1 and TRBJ1-1, the full variable domain reads KAGVTQTPRYLIKTRGQQVTLSCSPISGHRSVSWYQQTPGQGLQFLFEYFSETQRNKGNFPGRFSGRQFSNSRSEMNVSTLELGDSALYLCASSLSASGTEAFFGQGTRLTVV.

V usage is TRBV19 and J usage is TRBJ2-1; the match to TRBD1 covers 8 bases. This CDR3 spans 13 amino acids. Germline-derived CDR1 and CDR2 are LNHDA and SQIVND (reference sequence). With V trimmed by 9 bases and J by 7 bases, 8 bases remained unmatched. CDR3 sequence reads: CASPGQGRNEQFF. Written as DNA, the CDR3 is TGTGCCAGCCCCGGACAGGGTAGAAATGAGCAGTTCTTC.

The chain uses TRBV10-3 and TRBJ2-2; TRBD2 agrees at 10 bases. The CDR3 covers 14 residues. Losses at the gene ends were 10 bases for V and 8 bases for J; bases not matched to a gene: 10. CDR1 is ENHRY, CDR2 SYGVKD, per germline. The CDR3 here is CATALAGETGELFF. The CDR3 nucleotides read TGTGCCACAGCCCTAGCGGGAGAAACTGGGGAGCTGTTTTTT.

The chain combines TRBV27 with TRBJ2-3; no clear D. The CDR3 is made up of 15 amino acids. Trimming removed 2 bases at V and 4 bases at J, with 13 bases between. Germline assignment: CDR1 MNHEY and CDR2 SMNVEV (reference sequence). The CDR3 DNA sequence: TGTGCCAGCAGTTTAACTACCAGTTTACCAGATACGCAGTATTTT. Amino acids: CASSLTTSLPDTQYF.

This sequence joins TRBV6-5 and TRBJ1-2, with 7 bases fitting TRBD1. The germline gives CDR1 MNHEY, CDR2 SVGAGI. This CDR3 is 13 amino acids long. V lost 7 bases, J lost 4 bases, and 6 bases stayed unmatched. The CDR3: CASKEQGSYGYTF. CDR3 in DNA: TGTGCCAGCAAAGAACAGGGGAGCTATGGCTACACCTTC.

CDR3 amino acids: CASSRKGLPSGPGELFF. In nucleotides, the CDR3 is TGTGCCAGCAGCCGCAAGGGACTTCCCTCGGGTCCCGGGGAGCTGTTTTTT. This sequence joins TRBV4-2 and TRBJ2-2; D might be TRBD2 (6 bases). The CDR3 has 17 residues. Germline V lookup: CDR1 LGHNA, CDR2 YNFKEQ. V was cut by 4 bases and J by 6 bases, with 21 bases left in between.

The chain recombines TRBV7-8 with TRBJ2-5; 7 nucleotides line up with TRBD2. The CDR3 spans 16 residues. J lost 1 base, V lost 1 base, and 6 bases had no gene match. CDR1 and CDR2 from the germline V gene are SGHVS and FQNEAQ. The CDR3 is CASSLESSGVQETQYF. In DNA form, the CDR3 reads TGTGCCAGCAGCTTAGAGTCTAGCGGAGTCCAAGAGACCCAGTACTTC.

The chain is built from TRBV6-1 and TRBJ2-1, with D possibly TRBD2 on 6 matching bases. Trimming pared 1 base from V and 0 bases from J, leaving 10 bases between. This CDR3 is built from 16 residues. Germline CDR1 MNHNS, CDR2 SASEGT. CDR3 DNA: TGTGCCAGCAGTGAAGTTGCGGGACCCTCCTACAATGAGCAGTTCTTC. Encoded protein: CASSEVAGPSYNEQFF.

As for this clone: Additional DNA sequences in this sample encode the identical CDR3. The chain is built from TRBV5-1 and TRBJ2-1, with TRBD2 matching 9 bases. J lost 12 bases, V lost 6 bases, and 10 bases had no gene match. This CDR3 spans 13 amino acids. Germline values: CDR1 SGHRS, CDR2 YFSETQ. The CDR3 here is CASTVAGEGLQFF. The CDR3 DNA is TGCGCCAGCACGGTAGCGGGAGAGGGTTTGCAGTTCTTC.

This chain links TRBV29-1 with TRBJ1-1; 8 bases fit TRBD1. Trimming removed 4 bases from V and 1 base from J; junction bases left unmatched: 17. This CDR3 is built from 18 residues. The germline V gene has CDR1 SQVTM and CDR2 ANQGSEA. The CDR3 region is CSVGLDREILPKNTEAFF. Written as DNA, the CDR3 is TGCAGCGTTGGATTGGACAGGGAAATCCTCCCAAAGAACACTGAAGCTTTCTTT.

The V call is TRBV7-3, the J call TRBJ2-1, with D tentatively TRBD2 (6 bases). The CDR3 spans 15 residues. V dropped 0 bases and J dropped 7 bases, with 13 bases sitting between them. Germline-derived CDR1 and CDR2 are SGHTA and FQGTGA. In DNA form, the CDR3 reads TGTGCCAGCAGCTTAACGGGAGGCGGTGGGAATGAGCAGTTCTTC. Its translation: CASSLTGGGGNEQFF.

The rearrangement links TRBV18 to TRBJ2-1; 11 nucleotides match TRBD2. V gave up 3 bases and J gave up 4 bases; unmatched junction bases: 5. CDR1 and CDR2 (germline): KGHSH, LQKENI. This CDR3 contains 16 residues. CDR3 sequence (DNA): TGTGCCAGCTCACCCACTAGCGGGAGCTGGTACAATGAGCAGTTCTTC. This translates into CASSPTSGSWYNEQFF.

This chain connects TRBV5-1 to TRBJ1-4; TRBD1 might be the D (6 bases). Trimming stripped 0 bases from V and 5 bases from J, with 11 bases between. There are 15 residues in the CDR3. Germline V gives CDR1 SGHRS, CDR2 YFSETQ. CDR3 in DNA: TGCGCCAGCAGCTTGGTCGGGAGGGGGAATGAAAAACTGTTTTTT. It specifies CASSLVGRGNEKLFF.

The chain couples TRBV6-6 to TRBJ1-2; 7 bases are shared with TRBD1. Germline V lookup: CDR1 MNHNY, CDR2 SVGAGI (reference sequence). This CDR3 has 13 amino acids. The V and J ends lost 6 bases and 4 bases, in that order; junction bases with no gene match: 5. CDR3 amino acids: CASSRGASYGYTF. CDR3 DNA: TGTGCCAGCAGCAGGGGGGCCTCCTATGGCTACACCTTC.

V is TRBV5-6 and J is TRBJ2-7; 10 positions agree with TRBD2. Per germline, CDR1 SGHDT and CDR2 YYEEEE. This CDR3 is built from 14 residues. J gave up 4 bases and V 2 bases, and 3 bases lay outside the gene matches. CDR3: CASSLGLAVYEQYF. The CDR3 DNA follows: TGTGCCAGCAGCTTAGGACTAGCGGTATACGAGCAGTACTTC.

Details on this clone: Distinct nucleotide sequences in the sample also encode this CDR3. The chain employs TRBV10-3 and TRBJ2-1, with 8 positions matching TRBD2. CDR3 length: 15 amino acids. Germline V CDR1 and CDR2: ENHRY, SYGVKD. Trimming cost V 2 bases and J 4 bases; bases outside gene matches: 4. In DNA, the CDR3 is TGTGCCATCAGTGAGAGGACTAGCAGATACAATGAGCAGTTCTTC. Protein sequence: CAISERTSRYNEQFF.

The chain joins TRBV2 to TRBJ2-5; D is undetermined. CDR3 size: 13 residues. The V end lost 0 bases, the J end lost 7 bases, and 9 bases lay between the germline ends. Germline lookup yields CDR1 SNHLY and CDR2 FYNNEI. The CDR3 nucleotides are TGTGCCAGCAGTGAAGCTGTAAGAGGGACCCAGTACTTC. This translates into CASSEAVRGTQYF.

CDR3 bases: TGTGCCAGCAGCTTAAACAGGTACAATGAGCAGTTCTTC. It encodes CASSLNRYNEQFF. V and J are TRBV7-6 and TRBJ2-1; perhaps TRBD1 as D (5 bases). CDR3 length equals 13 residues. Germline CDR1 SGHVS, CDR2 FNYEAQ. V lost 2 bases and J 4 bases, leaving 6 bases between the germline ends.

This clone was seen once. This chain uses TRBV28 with TRBJ1-3; 9 bases are shared with TRBD1. CDR1 MDHEN and CDR2 SYDVKM come from the germline V gene. Losses at the gene ends were 2 bases for V and 8 bases for J; bases not matched to a gene: 7. The CDR3 contains 15 residues. The CDR3 nucleotides are TGTGCCAGCAGTTTACGCCGGGACAGGGCATACACCATATATTTT. Protein: CASSLRRDRAYTIYF.

This clone came up once. The chain has TRBV25-1 and TRBJ2-5; possibly TRBD2 for D (6 bases). Trimming stripped 5 bases from V and 1 base from J, with 8 bases between. CDR1 and CDR2 (germline): MGHDK, SYGVNS. The CDR3 covers 13 residues. The CDR3 DNA reads TGTGCCAGCAGTCGGGGGACCCAAGAGACCCAGTACTTC. This codes for CASSRGTQETQYF. Full variable domain (rest looked up from reference TRBV25-1 and TRBJ2-5): EADIYQTPRYLVIGTGKKITLECSQTMGHDKMYWYQQDPGMELHLIHYSYGVNSTEKGDLSSESTVSRIRTEHFPLTLESARPSHTSQYLCASSRGTQETQYFGPGTRLLVL.

The chain couples TRBV5-6 to TRBJ1-2; weak D call: TRBD1 (5 bases). CDR1 and CDR2 (germline): SGHDT, YYEEEE. This CDR3 has 14 residues. V was cut by 5 bases and J by 7 bases, with 18 bases left in between. Here the CDR3 reads CASRLNTVRVGYTF. CDR3 sequence (DNA): TGTGCCAGCAGACTAAATACGGTCAGGGTTGGCTACACCTTC.

This sequence joins TRBV19 and TRBJ2-3, with 7 bases identical to TRBD1. In germline, CDR1 is LNHDA, CDR2 SQIVND (reference sequence). CDR3 length equals 14 residues. The ends lost 7 bases at V and 6 bases at J; junction bases unmatched: 10. In nucleotides, the CDR3 is TGTGCCAGTAAGCACAGGGGCGAGGTGGATACGCAGTATTTT. This gives the protein CASKHRGEVDTQYF.